The rows below give T cell receptor beta chains drawn from one sample of a study of T-cell memory formation after mild COVID-19. TCRdb fed the 5' RACE reads into MiXCR, producing one record per CDR3 protein. In the table there are about 290,000 distinct CDR3 sequences, approximately 18% of which are singletons. The sequenced material came from PBMCs or a T cell subset sorted from them (not recorded which). These receptors came from a man aged 18 to 29 who had mild COVID-19 (a few samples of this study predate the infection). Cell type and time point are not known. Both conserved end residues are part of each CDR3. The D gene is left open where the match is weak. Not all rows give a size; the values are once, few, many and, for expanded clones, a class.

CDR3 DNA | CDR3 protein | D gene | clone size | J gene | V gene
TGTGCCAGCAGCAGGACTAGCGGGGGGGCTCTCGCAGATACGCAGTATTTT | CASSRTSGGALADTQYF | TRBD2 | few | TRBJ2-3 | TRBV7-9
TGCGCCAGCAGCTGGGGACAGGGGAGATCAGATACGCAGTATTTT | CASSWGQGRSDTQYF | TRBD1 | few | TRBJ2-3 | TRBV5-1
TGTGCCAGCAGCACCCAGTCGGGCGGGGGTTACACAGATACGCAGTATTTT | CASSTQSGGGYTDTQYF | TRBD2 | - | TRBJ2-3 | TRBV4-2
TGCGCCAGCAGCCAGTCGCCCGGGACAGCCGCCTACGAGCAGTACTTC | CASSQSPGTAAYEQYF | TRBD1 | - | TRBJ2-7 | TRBV4-3
TGTGCCAGCACCTCCCCCAGAGGTACTGGGGCCAACGTCCTGACTTTC | CASTSPRGTGANVLTF | - | - | TRBJ2-6 | TRBV5-6
TGTGCCGCAGGGGGCAGGGTCACAGATACGCAGTATTTT | CAAGGRVTDTQYF | TRBD1 | - | TRBJ2-3 | TRBV7-2
TGTGCCAGCAGCTTGGACGAACTAGCGGGGGGTTACGAGCAGTACTTC | CASSLDELAGGYEQYF | TRBD2 | few | TRBJ2-7 | TRBV7-2
TGTGCCAGCAGTTTAATGTTCTCACCCCTCCACTTT | CASSLMFSPLHF | - | - | TRBJ1-6 | TRBV12-3/TRBV12-4
TGTGCCAGCAGTTACCGCCTAGGGCCCTCTGGCTATGGCTACACCTTC | CASSYRLGPSGYGYTF | - | few | TRBJ1-2 | TRBV6-2/TRBV6-3
TGCAGTGCTAGGAGCTCTCAAGCCAAAAACATTCAGTACTTC | CSARSSQAKNIQYF | - | few | TRBJ2-4 | TRBV20-1
TGTGCCAGCAGTTCTCCGGGACAGGGATCGGGCAAAAACATTCAGTACTTC | CASSSPGQGSGKNIQYF | TRBD1 | - | TRBJ2-4 | TRBV28
TGCGCCAGCAGCTTGTTGCCGGGGATGGAGACCCAGTACTTC | CASSLLPGMETQYF | - | - | TRBJ2-5 | TRBV5-1
TGTGCCAGCAGCCGCCCGGGGGGGGGGGACACTGAAGCTTTCTTT | CASSRPGGGDTEAFF | - | - | TRBJ1-1 | TRBV3-1
TGTGCCAGCAGCGCAGTCAGGGGTTACTCACCCCTCCACTTT | CASSAVRGYSPLHF | - | few | TRBJ1-6 | TRBV7-9
TGCGCCAGCAGCTTCAACCCTGCGAACACCGGGGAGCTGTTTTTT | CASSFNPANTGELFF | - | few | TRBJ2-2 | TRBV5-1
TGTGCCAGCAGCCATCCGGGACAGGGCTTTAATGAGCAGTTCTTC | CASSHPGQGFNEQFF | TRBD1 | few | TRBJ2-1 | TRBV4-2
TGCAGTGTAAGGGGGCAGATCCTGACCGGGGAGCTGTTTTTT | CSVRGQILTGELFF | TRBD1 | - | TRBJ2-2 | TRBV20-1
TGTGCCAGCAGAGCCCCGGGGTTTAGCACAGATACGCAGTATTTT | CASRAPGFSTDTQYF | - | - | TRBJ2-3 | TRBV2
TGTGCCAGCAGCCAAGATCCCTGGACAGGTCGTATCCAGCCCCAGCATTTT | CASSQDPWTGRIQPQHF | TRBD1 | few | TRBJ1-5 | TRBV4-2
TGTGCCAGCAGCAGGCGGGGTTACGAGCAGTACTTC | CASSRRGYEQYF | - | - | TRBJ2-7 | TRBV11-2
TGTGCCAGCAGTTTATCCCTGACCCGTGGGGAAAAACTGTTTTTT | CASSLSLTRGEKLFF | - | - | TRBJ1-4 | TRBV27
TGTGCCAGCAGTCTAAGGAGGGCTAGCGGGGGTGCTTACAATGAGCAGTTCTTC | CASSLRRASGGAYNEQFF | TRBD2 | - | TRBJ2-1 | TRBV7-6
TGCGCCAGCAGCTCCCCACCGGGACAGGGTTCGGGGAACACTGAAGCTTTCTTT | CASSSPPGQGSGNTEAFF | TRBD1 | - | TRBJ1-1 | TRBV5-1
TGTGCCACGCCCCTGGGGGGGGGGGGCATGGATGAGCAGTTCTTC | CATPLGGGGMDEQFF | - | - | TRBJ2-1 | TRBV19
TGCGCCAGCAGCCAGCCCGGCGAGCGGGGCTACACCTTC | CASSQPGERGYTF | - | - | TRBJ1-2 | TRBV4-1
TGTGCCAGCAGCCCAACCCGGGATACTGAAGCTTTCTTT | CASSPTRDTEAFF | - | - | TRBJ1-1 | TRBV7-2
TGTGCCAGCTCACCATTCGGGGGCACCGTTCGGGAGACCCAGTACTTC | CASSPFGGTVRETQYF | - | few | TRBJ2-5 | TRBV18
TGTGCCAGCAGATACAGGGGGCGGACCGGGGAGCTGTTTTTT | CASRYRGRTGELFF | TRBD1 | - | TRBJ2-2 | TRBV6-1
TGTGCCTGCGGACAGGAGGAATATAATTCACCCCTCCACTTT | CACGQEEYNSPLHF | TRBD1 | few | TRBJ1-6 | TRBV2
TGTGCCAGCAGCCGCACCTGGTTTGGCTTCGGGGAGCTGTTTTTT | CASSRTWFGFGELFF | - | - | TRBJ2-2 | TRBV9
TGTGCCAGCAGCCACCTAGCGGGGTTTTTCAATGAGCAGTTCTTC | CASSHLAGFFNEQFF | TRBD2 | once | TRBJ2-1 | TRBV14
TGCGCCAGCAGCCACGATCGCGCGACGCGGGGGGGCCGGACAGATACGCAGTATTTT | CASSHDRATRGGRTDTQYF | TRBD2 | few | TRBJ2-3 | TRBV4-3
TGTGCCAGCAGTGACCCCCGAGCCTACGAGCAGTACTTC | CASSDPRAYEQYF | - | - | TRBJ2-7 | TRBV6-1
TGTGCCGACCTACTCCCGAGCACAGATACGCAGTATTTT | CADLLPSTDTQYF | - | few | TRBJ2-3 | TRBV7-9
TGTGCCAGCACCCCGGATCTAGCTTTGGAGACCCAGTACTTC | CASTPDLALETQYF | - | few | TRBJ2-5 | TRBV7-9
TGCGCCAGCAGCTTGAACGGACAGGGGGGCGAGCAGTACTTC | CASSLNGQGGEQYF | TRBD1 | few | TRBJ2-7 | TRBV5-1
TGCGCCAGCAGCTTGACAGGCGACCCTAACAATGAGCAGTTCTTC | CASSLTGDPNNEQFF | - | many | TRBJ2-1 | TRBV5-1
TGTGCCAGCAGCACCAGAGGGGGGGGCTTGGAGACCCAGTACTTC | CASSTRGGGLETQYF | - | - | TRBJ2-5 | TRBV7-9
TGCAGTGCTAGAGATCTGGGACAGGGGCACATATGGGACGGCTACACCTTC | CSARDLGQGHIWDGYTF | TRBD1 | - | TRBJ1-2 | TRBV20-1
TGCAGTGCTAGAGTGAAGGAGTATGGCTACACCTTC | CSARVKEYGYTF | - | - | TRBJ1-2 | TRBV20-1
TGTGCCAGCAGCTTGCCGACAGGCCTCAGGGAGCAGTTCTTC | CASSLPTGLREQFF | - | few | TRBJ2-1 | TRBV5-5
TGTGCCAGCAGCCAAGGTATAGAGACCCAGTACTTC | CASSQGIETQYF | - | - | TRBJ2-5 | TRBV4-2
TGTGCCAGCAGCCCGCAGACTAGCGGGGGATCAAACATTCAGTACTTC | CASSPQTSGGSNIQYF | TRBD2 | many | TRBJ2-4 | TRBV3-1
TGCAGCGTTCGACAGACCTACGAGCAGTACTTC | CSVRQTYEQYF | - | few | TRBJ2-7 | TRBV29-1
TGTGCCAGCAGTCCTCTCGGCAATGAGCAGTTCTTC | CASSPLGNEQFF | - | - | TRBJ2-1 | TRBV6-6
TGTGCCAGGACGGGGGGGGCAGGGCCAGATACGCAGTATTTT | CARTGGAGPDTQYF | TRBD2 | few | TRBJ2-3 | TRBV6-6
TGCAGTGCTAGAGATCGTGTCAGGGGAGCGGACACTGAAGCTTTCTTT | CSARDRVRGADTEAFF | - | - | TRBJ1-1 | TRBV20-1
TGTGCCAGCAGCTTTACCGGGACAGGGGACACAGATACGCAGTATTTT | CASSFTGTGDTDTQYF | TRBD1 | - | TRBJ2-3 | TRBV7-2
TGTGCCAGGGGCTCCTACAATGAGCAGTTCTTC | CARGSYNEQFF | - | - | TRBJ2-1 | TRBV2
TGTGCCAGCAGTCGCGTAGCGGGCACAGATACGCAGTATTTT | CASSRVAGTDTQYF | - | many | TRBJ2-3 | TRBV7-2
TGCGCCAGCAGCTTGTCGGACGCTCTTGGAGAGACCCAGTACTTC | CASSLSDALGETQYF | - | few | TRBJ2-5 | TRBV5-1
TGTGCCAGCAGCTACTATGCCGAGCAGTACTTC | CASSYYAEQYF | - | - | TRBJ2-7 | TRBV7-2
TGCAGTGCTCCGGGACAGGGGGCGCCGAACACCGGGGAGCTGTTTTTT | CSAPGQGAPNTGELFF | TRBD1 | - | TRBJ2-2 | TRBV20-1